The following is a T cell receptor (beta chain) sequence with its context. The data stem from a study of cytomegalovirus exposure and HLA in healthy donors. Sequencing was performed with immunoSEQ multiplex PCR; in TCRdb, only in-frame clones are kept and a portion is missing. Of fewer than 300,000 clones in the sample, roughly 90% are singletons; the top ten hold around 0.9%. CDR3 length: 13 residues. CDR1 and CDR2 (germline): MNHEY, SVGAGI. Deletions cut 9 bases from V and 6 bases from J, with 18 bases between. This sequence joins TRBV6-5 and TRBJ2-7, with D possibly matching TRBD2 (5 bases). The specimen sequenced was PBMCs. This receptor was obtained from a woman between 18 and 30 years old in good health and CMV-seronegative. Here the CDR3 reads CASSGTPLFEQYF. The CDR3 DNA follows: TGTGCCAGTTCGGGAACCCCCCTTTTCGAGCAGTACTTC.